This T cell receptor (beta chain) originates from a study of blood T cell repertoires in COVID-19. Study overall: The analysed material was cDNA or gDNA that came from T cells, B-cell-depleted T cells, or PBMCs.

The CDR3 consists of 14 residues. Trimming took 8 bases from V and 0 from J; bases not matched to a gene: 6. CDR1 is MNHEY and CDR2 is SVGAGI in the germline V gene. Produced via immunoSEQ multiplex PCR; TCRdb's table is partial and in-frame only. The sample has about 330,000 clones, approximately 90% seen once; the top ten hold roughly 8.9%. The chain uses TRBV6-5 and TRBJ2-7; TRBD2 matches at 8 bases. This receptor was identified in a man aged 25 to 40 with COVID-19, enrolled during active disease. The specimen was peripheral blood. The CDR3 sequence is CASSAGDLSYEQYF. The DNA of the CDR3 is TGTGCCAGCTCAGCGGGGGACCTCTCCTACGAGCAGTACTTC.